These T cell receptor beta chains were read from a single sample in a study of T cell responses to AZD1222 COVID-19 vaccine. Using immunoSEQ multiplex PCR, the repertoire was profiled, and TCRdb retains in-frame clones only, with some absent. The sample has tens of thousands of clones; around 88% are singletons. The sample in question was peripheral blood, obtained 28 days after the second dose of the MenACWY control vaccine. These receptors were obtained from an adult who received the MenACWY meningococcal vaccine as a control. Each CDR3 is given without its conserved first and last residue. Fields, in order: V gene, CDR3 protein.

TRBV15 | ATSRDSPSGLSGANVLT
TRBV7-8 | ASSPRPDQPQH
TRBV7-7 | ASSLESTGLNTGELF
TRBV5-8 | ASSWLLSGANVLT
TRBV5-1 | ASSLGFGGLLAYEQY
TRBV5-6 | ASSRGHYSNQPQH
TRBV28 | ASSLRGGTYYGYT
TRBV14 | ASSQVAGGLPQETQY
TRBV14 | ASSRGNTGGLF
TRBV7-9 | ASSLLPASSYEQY
TRBV15 | ATSSRESRGETQY
TRBV18 | ASSPPARRETQY
TRBV4-3 | ASSQDKGQGSYEQY
TRBV10-3 | AISEPSVGTSGGLIDTQY
TRBV4-3 | ASSQGFREYGYT
TRBV5-1 | ASSPGVLGEKLF
TRBV5-4 | ASSLRVAGGRSDTQY
TRBV6-5 | ASSKKSGIYEQY
TRBV27 | ASGTGAQPQH
TRBV13 | ASRARGGMQTEAF
TRBV7-2 | ASSLAGDRDGQPQH
TRBV30 | AWSSTTGSSGYT
TRBV9 | ASSPGQGSSNYGYT
TRBV4-2 | ASSQGVDSNQPQH
TRBV25-1 | ASSRGGASYNEQF
TRBV6-1 | ASSEAADTQY
TRBV11-2 | ASGEVNTEAF
TRBV2 | ASGNSGDEKLF
TRBV19 | ASTVDGGVAQF
TRBV7-9 | ASSLGTGGRSDTQY
TRBV2 | ASSALGGVGNTEAF
TRBV5-4 | AFRTRLGTEAF
TRBV24-1 | ATSGRTGGSGELF
TRBV28 | ASRTGGLSGYT
TRBV10-3 | AIRGDTYEQY
TRBV29-1 | SAQKAGGNTDTQY
TRBV2 | ASSEKGGYGYT
TRBV5-1 | ASSLEGLAASTEAF
TRBV12-3/TRBV12-4 | ASSPQGVPV